The 22 T cell receptor beta chains in this list originate from one sample, sequenced in a study of blood T cell repertoires in COVID-19. Produced via immunoSEQ multiplex PCR; TCRdb's table is partial and in-frame only. Counted here are about 87,000 clones, around nine tenths occurring once; the ten biggest clones make up roughly 5.1%. Sequencing used peripheral blood. All receptors come from a man aged 35 to 55 with acute or convalescent COVID-19.

This chain links TRBV5-5 with TRBJ2-7, with 11 bases identical to TRBD2. The germline gives CDR1 SGHKS, CDR2 YYEKEE (reference sequence). V shed 5 bases and J 4 bases; nucleotides not matched to a gene: 14. The CDR3 length is 17 residues. The CDR3 sequence: CASRSLAGGTQMYEQYF. Here the CDR3 DNA reads TGTGCCAGCAGGAGCCTAGCGGGGGGCACCCAGATGTACGAGCAGTACTTC.

V gene TRBV18 combines with J gene TRBJ1-1; 10 bases line up with TRBD1. The CDR3 is 13 residues long. V trimming: 3 bases; J trimming: 6 bases; junction bases outside the gene matches: 1. Germline CDR1 reads KGHSH; CDR2 reads LQKENI. Here the CDR3 DNA reads TGTGCCAGCTCACCCGGACAGGGGGCTGAAGCTTTCTTT. This codes for CASSPGQGAEAFF.

The CDR3 is CASSLAPAKFDDEAFF. DNA of the CDR3: TGCGCCAGCAGCTTGGCCCCAGCGAAGTTCGATGATGAAGCTTTCTTT. The J gene is TRBJ1-1, the V gene TRBV5-1; D not resolved. Germline CDR1 SGHRS, CDR2 YFSETQ. The CDR3 has 16 residues. Trimming removed 0 bases at V and 7 bases at J, with 19 bases between. Based on the CDR3 plus reference TRBV5-1 and TRBJ1-1, the full variable domain is KAGVTQTPRYLIKTRGQQVTLSCSPISGHRSVSWYQQTPGQGLQFLFEYFSETQRNKGNFPGRFSGRQFSNSRSEMNVSTLELGDSALYLCASSLAPAKFDDEAFFGQGTRLTVV.

CDR3 sequence (DNA): TGTGCCAGCAGCCAAGGTTCGGCCGGGGAGCTGTTTTTT. Its translation: CASSQGSAGELFF. The V and J genes are TRBV3-1 (or the pseudogene TRBV3-2) and TRBJ2-2; no reliable D call. The CDR3 extends over 13 amino acids. In germline, CDR1 is LGHDT, CDR2 YNNKEL (reference sequence). The ends were cut back, 1 base at V and 6 bases at J, with 6 bases in the middle.

The V and J genes are TRBV19 and TRBJ2-2, with D unclear. The CDR3 is made up of 14 amino acids. Trimming left V 6 bases short and J 0 bases short, with 8 bases between. CDR1 is LNHDA, CDR2 SQIVND, per germline (reference sequence). CDR3 coding DNA: TGTGCCAGTAGCAGGTCCGCGAACACCGGGGAGCTGTTTTTT. Amino acid sequence: CASSRSANTGELFF. Together with reference TRBV19 and TRBJ2-2, the CDR3 gives the full variable domain: DGGITQSPKYLFRKEGQNVTLSCEQNLNHDAMYWYRQDPGQGLRLIYYSQIVNDFQKGDIAEGYSVSREKKESFPLTVTSAQKNPTAFYLCASSRSANTGELFFGEGSRLTVL.

The chain employs TRBV6-5 and TRBJ1-2; D is possibly TRBD1 (5 bases). V was shortened by 0 bases and J by 3 bases, with 11 bases between the two germline ends. Germline values: CDR1 MNHEY, CDR2 SVGAGI. This CDR3 has 15 amino acids. The CDR3 sequence: CASSYSAQGYYGYTF. The CDR3 nucleotides read TGTGCCAGCAGTTACTCGGCCCAGGGTTACTATGGCTACACCTTC.

This chain uses TRBV6-6 with TRBJ1-5; D call uncertain. The germline CDR1 and CDR2 sequences are MNHNY and SVGAGI (reference sequence). The V end lost 7 bases, the J end lost 7 bases, and 17 bases lay between the germline ends. The CDR3 is 14 residues long. CDR3 loop: CASNEHGEPQPQHF. For the CDR3, the DNA is TGTGCCAGCAACGAACACGGGGAACCCCAGCCCCAGCATTTT.

The chain is built from TRBV5-1 and TRBJ1-3; D is possibly TRBD1 (5 bases). Per germline, CDR1 SGHRS and CDR2 YFSETQ. The CDR3 is 16 residues long. The V and J ends lost 1 base and 2 bases respectively, with 13 bases between them. The CDR3 DNA reads TGCGCCAGCAGCTTGATACAGGTCGAAGCTGGAAACACCATATATTTT. Amino acids: CASSLIQVEAGNTIYF.

The J gene is TRBJ1-5, the V gene TRBV6-2 or TRBV6-3, with 7 bases fitting TRBD1. The J segment lost 4 bases and the V segment lost 5 bases, leaving 20 bases of the junction unmatched. Per the germline V gene, CDR1 is MNHEY and CDR2 is SVGEGT. The CDR3 spans 19 residues. CDR3 sequence (DNA): TGTGCCAGCAGTCGCTCTACAGGGGCCCGACTTACCTATAATCAGCCCCAGCATTTT. It specifies CASSRSTGARLTYNQPQHF.

In this sample, this clone turned up a few times. V gene TRBV4-1 combines with J gene TRBJ2-2; TRBD1 aligns across 7 bases. The V segment lost 0 bases and the J segment 5 bases; nucleotides outside the gene matches: 6. The CDR3 has 16 residues. Germline V gene lookup returns CDR1 MGHRA and CDR2 YSYEKL. The CDR3 DNA reads TGCGCCAGCAGCCAAGACAGGGGGATTTTAACCGGGGAGCTGTTTTTT. Translating gives CASSQDRGILTGELFF.

The rearrangement joins TRBV7-8 to TRBJ1-5; D is possibly TRBD1 (5 bases). CDR3 length: 14 residues. Germline V gives CDR1 SGHVS, CDR2 FQNEAQ. Trimming took off 5 bases at V and 5 bases at J, with 13 bases between the two ends. The chain's CDR3 is CASSPGQGHQPQHF. The CDR3 DNA reads TGTGCCAGCAGCCCTGGTCAGGGCCATCAGCCCCAGCATTTT.

The chain has TRBV30 and TRBJ1-4; TRBD1 aligns across 12 bases. This CDR3 has 15 amino acids. After removal of 3 bases from V and 8 bases from J, the junction contained 7 bases not matched to a gene. Germline CDR1 is GTSNPN and CDR2 is SVGIG (reference sequence). CDR3 in amino acids: CAWSAGQGASEKLFF. The CDR3 coding sequence is TGTGCCTGGAGCGCGGGACAGGGGGCATCGGAAAAACTGTTTTTT. Together with reference TRBV30 and TRBJ1-4, the CDR3 gives the full variable domain: SQTIHQWPATLVQPVGSPLSLECTVEGTSNPNLYWYRQAAGRGLQLLFYSVGIGQISSEVPQNLSASRPQDRQFILSSKKLLLSDSGFYLCAWSAGQGASEKLFFGSGTQLSVL.

The chain carries TRBV18 and TRBJ2-7, with 7 bases that match TRBD1. The germline CDR1 and CDR2 sequences are KGHSH and LQKENI. The J segment lost 6 bases and the V segment lost 1 base, leaving 12 bases of the junction unmatched. The CDR3 runs to 16 residues. CDR3 bases: TGTGCCAGCTCACCACAGGGGGCCACTATTCGGGGCGAGCAGTACTTC. Its translation: CASSPQGATIRGEQYF.

The chain is built from TRBV9 and TRBJ2-7; 7 bases line up with TRBD2. Germline V gives CDR1 SGDLS, CDR2 YYNGEE. The CDR3 extends over 13 amino acids. Germline trimming cut 8 bases from V and 4 bases from J; bases unmatched to any gene: 9. The CDR3, as DNA: TGTGCCAGTTCGGTAGCGGGTAGTTACGAGCAGTACTTC. Its translation is CASSVAGSYEQYF.

The J gene is TRBJ1-5, the V gene TRBV12-3 or TRBV12-4; no clear D. The CDR3 loop spans 13 amino acids. V lost 6 bases and J lost 2, with 8 bases in between. DNA of the CDR3: TGTGCCAGCAGCCAGCGGGGCAATCAGCCCCAGCATTTT. Amino acids: CASSQRGNQPQHF.

The J gene is TRBJ1-5, the V gene TRBV19; 7 bases are a match to TRBD1. This CDR3 comprises 15 residues. Germline V CDR1 and CDR2: LNHDA, SQIVND (reference sequence). Unmatched junction bases numbered 7, after V lost 5 bases and J lost 3 bases. The CDR3 DNA sequence: TGTGCCAGTAGTTATATGGGACAGCTCAATCAGCCCCAGCATTTT. As protein: CASSYMGQLNQPQHF.

J is TRBJ1-3 and V is TRBV6-5, with 7 bases identical to TRBD1. The V gene's germline CDR1 is MNHEY and CDR2 SVGAGI. V lost 6 bases, J lost 1 base, and 6 bases stayed unmatched. CDR3 length: 15 residues. CDR3 nucleotide sequence: TGTGCCAGCAGAACCGACAGGGAGTCTGGAAACACCATATATTTT. It specifies CASRTDRESGNTIYF.

This rearrangement joins TRBV7-3 to TRBJ2-3, with a possible D match to TRBD2 (6 bases). Looked up from germline, CDR1 is SGHTA and CDR2 is FQGTGA. V was shortened by 1 base and J by 4 bases, with 9 bases between the two germline ends. The CDR3 sequence is 14 residues long. CDR3 sequence reads: CASSLRASADTQYF. The CDR3 coding sequence is TGTGCCAGCAGCTTAAGGGCTAGCGCAGATACGCAGTATTTT.

This clone came up a few times. The rearrangement joins TRBV24-1 to TRBJ2-2, with D possibly matching TRBD2 (5 bases). Trimming removed 8 bases at V and 5 bases at J, with 11 bases between. CDR1 is KGHDR and CDR2 is SFDVKD in the germline V gene. The CDR3 is 13 residues long. In DNA form, the CDR3 reads TGTGCCACCACCGAACGGGGAACCGGGGAGCTGTTTTTT. Translated: CATTERGTGELFF.

The chain joins TRBV5-6 to TRBJ1-5; 8 bases map to TRBD1. From germline, CDR1 is SGHDT and CDR2 YYEEEE. V was clipped by 2 bases and J by 4 bases; unmatched bases: 5. The CDR3 extends over 15 amino acids. This chain's CDR3 is CASSFGTGLNQPQHF. DNA of the CDR3: TGTGCCAGCAGCTTTGGGACAGGATTAAATCAGCCCCAGCATTTT.

This clone has a handful of counts. The V and J genes are TRBV4-2 and TRBJ1-2; the D is unclear. There are 14 residues in the CDR3. The V gene lost 0 bases and the J gene lost 8 bases, with 13 bases spanning the gap. Germline assignment: CDR1 LGHNA and CDR2 YNFKEQ. The CDR3 DNA reads as TGTGCCAGCAGCCAAGATCCGGGGTATTGGGGCTACACCTTC. Translating it yields CASSQDPGYWGYTF.

CDR3 in amino acids: CASSLGLAGDSSYNEQFF. Written as DNA, the CDR3 is TGTGCCAGCAGCCTAGGACTAGCGGGGGATTCGTCCTACAATGAGCAGTTCTTC. The genes are TRBV6-2 or TRBV6-3 and TRBJ2-1, with 13 bases lining up with TRBD2. This CDR3 is 18 amino acids long. Trimming cost V 6 bases and J 1 base; bases outside gene matches: 9. Germline CDR1 is MNHEY and CDR2 is SVGEGT.